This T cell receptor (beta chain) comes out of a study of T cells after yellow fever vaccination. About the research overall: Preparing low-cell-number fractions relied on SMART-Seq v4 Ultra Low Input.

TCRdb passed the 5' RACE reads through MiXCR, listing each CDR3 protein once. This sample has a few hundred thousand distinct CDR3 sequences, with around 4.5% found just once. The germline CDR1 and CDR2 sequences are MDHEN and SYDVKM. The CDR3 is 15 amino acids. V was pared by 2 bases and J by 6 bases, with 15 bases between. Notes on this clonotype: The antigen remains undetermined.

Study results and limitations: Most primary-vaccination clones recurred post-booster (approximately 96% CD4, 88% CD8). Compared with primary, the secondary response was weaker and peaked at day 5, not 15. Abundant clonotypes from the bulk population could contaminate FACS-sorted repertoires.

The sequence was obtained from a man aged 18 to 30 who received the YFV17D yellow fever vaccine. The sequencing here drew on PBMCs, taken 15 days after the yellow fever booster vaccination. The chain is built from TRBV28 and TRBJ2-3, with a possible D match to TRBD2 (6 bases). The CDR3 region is CASSLTAGGLDTQYF. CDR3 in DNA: TGTGCCAGCAGTTTAACCGCCGGAGGGTTGGATACGCAGTATTTT.